The clone carrying this T cell receptor beta chain was seen a single time. Its target is unknown. With constant-segment primers, 5'RACE yielded cDNA libraries of TCR alpha and TCR beta that carried sample barcodes and UMIs. Each CDR3 protein gets one entry after TCRdb re-called the 5' RACE reads with MiXCR. Of about 400,000 distinct CDR3 sequences listed, 24% are singletons. This specimen comes from a study of T-cell memory formation after mild COVID-19. Whole-study results and caveats: Cross-reactive memory apparently joined, as some responding clones appeared in pre-infection memory. Later expanders leaned toward CD4+, whereas clones contracting from day 15 to 85 were balanced CD4/CD8.

Trimming took 4 bases from V and 1 from J, leaving 12 bases between them. Germline CDR1 and CDR2: KGHDR and SFDVKD. The CDR3 consists of 15 residues. Sequences were obtained from PBMCs or a T cell subset sorted from them (not recorded which). The V and J genes are TRBV24-1 and TRBJ1-2, with D maybe TRBD1 (5 bases). This receptor was taken from an adult woman who had mild COVID-19 (a few samples of this study predate the infection). Cell type and time point are not known. For the CDR3, the DNA is TGTGCCACCAGTGAATCCAGGGTGGATAACTATGGCTACACCTTC. Encoded protein: CATSESRVDNYGYTF.